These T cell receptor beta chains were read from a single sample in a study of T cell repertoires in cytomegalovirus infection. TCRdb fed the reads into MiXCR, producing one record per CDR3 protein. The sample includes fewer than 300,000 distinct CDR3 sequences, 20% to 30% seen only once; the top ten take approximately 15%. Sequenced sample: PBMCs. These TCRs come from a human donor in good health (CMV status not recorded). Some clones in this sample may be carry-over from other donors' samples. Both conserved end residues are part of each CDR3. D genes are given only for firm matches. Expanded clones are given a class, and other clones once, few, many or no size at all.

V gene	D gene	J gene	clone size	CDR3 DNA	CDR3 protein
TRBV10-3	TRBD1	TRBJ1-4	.	TGTGCCATCAGTCACTCGACAGGGGGCGAACATGAAAAACTGTTGTTT	CAISHSTGGEHEKLLF
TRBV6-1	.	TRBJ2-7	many	TGTGCCAGCAGCCCCGTTGGGGGGTCTAGCTACGAGCAGTACTTC	CASSPVGGSSYEQYF
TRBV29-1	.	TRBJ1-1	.	TGCAGCGGCCGTCCAGGGTCCACTGAAGCTTTCTTT	CSGRPGSTEAFF
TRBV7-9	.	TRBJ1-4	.	TGTGCCAGCAGCCTCTGGGGGTTCGATGAAAAACTGTTTTTT	CASSLWGFDEKLFF
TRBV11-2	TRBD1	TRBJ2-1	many	TGTGCCAGCAGCTGGGGACAGGGGGTAAGTGAGCAGTTCTTC	CASSWGQGVSEQFF
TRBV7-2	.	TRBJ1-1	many	TGTGCCAGCAGCACTACTGTGGGAGGCGGCACTGAAGCTTTCTTT	CASSTTVGGGTEAFF
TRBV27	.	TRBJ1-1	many	TGTGCCAGCAGCGGGGCCCGAAGAAACACTGAAGCTTTCTTT	CASSGARRNTEAFF
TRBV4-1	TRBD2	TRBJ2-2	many	TGCGCCAGCAGCCAAGACGGAATGAGCGGGGGGGACACCGGGGAGCTGTTTTTT	CASSQDGMSGGDTGELFF
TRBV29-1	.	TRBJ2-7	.	TGCAGCGTTGATAACGGGGCCTACGAGCAGTACTTC	CSVDNGAYEQYF
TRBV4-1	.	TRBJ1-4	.	TGCGCCAGCAGCCGGGGGGGGGCGCTTTGGGATGAAAAACTGTTTTTT	CASSRGGALWDEKLFF
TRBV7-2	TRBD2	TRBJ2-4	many	TGTGCCAGCAGCCCCACTAGCGGCCTAGCCAAAAACATTCAGTACTTC	CASSPTSGLAKNIQYF
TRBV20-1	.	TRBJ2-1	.	TGCAGTGCTAGGCCTTTCCGGGAGAAGATCTTC	CSARPFREKIF
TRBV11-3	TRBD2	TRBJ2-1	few	TGTGCCAGCAGCCGGACTAGCGGCGACAATGAGCAGTTCTTC	CASSRTSGDNEQFF
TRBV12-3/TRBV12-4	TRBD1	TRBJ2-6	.	TGTGCCAGCACTTTGGGGACAGGATCCTCTGGGGCCAACGTCCTGACTTTC	CASTLGTGSSGANVLTF
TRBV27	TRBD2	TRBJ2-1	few	TGTGCCAGCACCCCGCGGGGGGAGTCTGTCCATGAGCAGTTCTTC	CASTPRGESVHEQFF
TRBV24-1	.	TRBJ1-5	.	TGTGCCACCAGTGAAGGACAGTTTCCCCAGCATTTT	CATSEGQFPQHF
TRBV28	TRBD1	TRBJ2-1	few	TGTGCCAGCAGGGTACAGGGGGCCGGGAGAGAGCAGTTCTTC	CASRVQGAGREQFF
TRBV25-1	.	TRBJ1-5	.	TGTGCCAGCAGTGAGTGGGGCGCGAGCAATCAGCCCCAGCATTTT	CASSEWGASNQPQHF
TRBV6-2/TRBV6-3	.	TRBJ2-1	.	TGTGCCAGCACCCTCAACCAGGGTCTGTATGAGCAGTTCTTC	CASTLNQGLYEQFF
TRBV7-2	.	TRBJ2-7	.	TGTGCCAGCAGCTTAGTTGGGGACTCAGCCTGCGAGCAGTACTTC	CASSLVGDSACEQYF
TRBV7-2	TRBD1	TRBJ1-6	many	TGTGCCAGCAGCTTTGCGACAGGGGGCAGCAATTCACCCCTCCACTTT	CASSFATGGSNSPLHF
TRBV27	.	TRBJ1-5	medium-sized	TGTGCCAGCAGTCCGAGTGAAGGACAGCCCCAGCATTTT	CASSPSEGQPQHF
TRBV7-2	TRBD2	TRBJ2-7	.	TGTGCCAGCAGCTTAGATCGCAGCGGGAGCCACGAGCAGTACTTC	CASSLDRSGSHEQYF
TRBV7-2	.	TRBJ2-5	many	TGTGCCAGCACCCGGAGGTCTCAAGAGACCCAGTACTTC	CASTRRSQETQYF
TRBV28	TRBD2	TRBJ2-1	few	TGTGCCAGCAGCCAGACCCGGGGACTAGCGGGAGGCCGTTCGTTCTTC	CASSQTRGLAGGRSFF
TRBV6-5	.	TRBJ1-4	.	TGTGCCAGCAGTTACAGGGACACCGCAACTAATGAAAAACTGTTTTTT	CASSYRDTATNEKLFF
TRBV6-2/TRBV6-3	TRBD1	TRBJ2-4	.	TGTGCCAGCCGGCTGCAGGGGGTCCCTGGGGCTCAGTACTTC	CASRLQGVPGAQYF
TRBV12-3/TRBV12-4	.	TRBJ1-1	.	TGTGCCAGCAGTCCACCCCTATCGGGAACTGAAGCTTTCTTT	CASSPPLSGTEAFF
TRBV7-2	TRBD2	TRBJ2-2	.	TGTGCCAGCAGGGGACTAGCGGGTGTCGGGGAGCTGTTTTTT	CASRGLAGVGELFF
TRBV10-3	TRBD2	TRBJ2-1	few	TGTGCCATCAGCGGGACTAACTACAATGAGCAGTTCTTC	CAISGTNYNEQFF
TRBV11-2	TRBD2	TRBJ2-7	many	TGTGCCAGCAGCTTATTACACCCTCAGGCTAGCGGACCGTACGAGCAGTACTTC	CASSLLHPQASGPYEQYF
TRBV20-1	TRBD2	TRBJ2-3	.	TGCAGTGCTTTGCTAGCGGGAGGGTGTAGCACAGATACGCAGTATTTT	CSALLAGGCSTDTQYF
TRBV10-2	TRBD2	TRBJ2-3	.	TGCGCCAGCAGGGCTAGGACTAGCGGGAGTAGCACTCTGAATACGCAGTATTTT	CASRARTSGSSTLNTQYF
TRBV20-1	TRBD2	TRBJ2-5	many	TGCAGTGCTAGGAGAGCGGGAGGCGCGCAAGAGACCCAGTACTTC	CSARRAGGAQETQYF
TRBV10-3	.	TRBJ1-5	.	TGTGCCATCAGTGAGTCCAGGGGTAATGGTCAGCCCCAGCATTTT	CAISESRGNGQPQHF
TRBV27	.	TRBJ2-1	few	TGTGCCAGCAGTTTCGCCGGGAGCGATTACAATGAGCAGTTCTTC	CASSFAGSDYNEQFF
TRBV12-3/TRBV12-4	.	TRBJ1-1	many	TGTGCCAGCAGTCGGAACACTGAAGCTTTCTTT	CASSRNTEAFF
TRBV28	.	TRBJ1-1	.	TGTGCCAGCAGTTTATTTGGACACGAAGCTTTCTTT	CASSLFGHEAFF
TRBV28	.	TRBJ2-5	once	TGTGCCAGCAGCCCTCGGGTAGCGGAAGACCAAGAGACCCAGTACTTC	CASSPRVAEDQETQYF
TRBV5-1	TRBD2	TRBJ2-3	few	TGCGCCAGCAGCTCAGGGACTAGCGAATTAACGCAGTATTTT	CASSSGTSELTQYF
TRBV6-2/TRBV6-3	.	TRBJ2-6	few	TGTGCCAGCAGGTTGGGGTGGGCCCACTCTGGGGCCAACGTCCTGACTTTC	CASRLGWAHSGANVLTF
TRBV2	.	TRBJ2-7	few	TGTGCCAGCACCCCTGACTCCTACGAGCAGTACTTC	CASTPDSYEQYF
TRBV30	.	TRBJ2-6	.	TGTGCCTGGAGTGTAGGGGGGGCTTATGGGGCCAACGTCCTGACTTTC	CAWSVGGAYGANVLTF
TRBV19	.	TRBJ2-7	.	TGTGCCAGTAGTATCGAAGGACAAGGATACGAGCAGTACTTC	CASSIEGQGYEQYF
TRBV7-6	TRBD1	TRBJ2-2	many	TGTGCCAGCAGCCACGCAGGGCGGACAGGGAACACCGGGGAGCTGTTTTTT	CASSHAGRTGNTGELFF